This section outlines one T cell receptor (beta chain) sequence together with its context. The record originates from a study of blood T cell repertoires in COVID-19. The table came from immunoSEQ multiplex PCR; TCRdb's copy has only in-frame clones and leaves some out. The table includes a few hundred thousand clones, over 75% detected once. From germline, CDR1 is SGHRS and CDR2 YFSETQ. The V and J ends lost 4 bases and 0 bases respectively, with 10 bases between them. The CDR3 is made up of 15 amino acids. This sequence joins TRBV5-1 and TRBJ2-2, with D perhaps matching TRBD1 (6 bases). Sequencing input: PBMCs or T cells enriched from blood (not recorded which). This clonotype originated in a man aged 40-55 years in a cohort exposed to, infected with or recovered from COVID-19 (not recorded which). This CDR3 is CASSRDNTNTGELFF. For the CDR3, the DNA is TGCGCCAGCAGCCGGGACAATACGAACACCGGGGAGCTGTTTTTT.